This T cell receptor beta chain derives from a study of CD8 T cells in ankylosing spondylitis. Study results and caveats: Clones that were linked to disease were CD8+ and were relatively rare in peripheral blood. A motif of 7 to 9 highly homologous TCR beta variants was seen as apparently characteristic of ankylosing spondylitis blood. Researchers reportedly found disease-linked clones significantly enriched in matched ankylosing spondylitis synovial fluid.

A remark on this clonotype: Its antigen is not known.

Germline V gene data show CDR1 as SNHLY and CDR2 as FYNNEI. Deletions cut 6 bases from V and 0 bases from J, with 6 bases between. The CDR3 runs 14 residues. Making the TCR beta libraries involved quantitative 5'-RACE with molecular barcodes. A single record per CDR3 protein comes from TCRdb applying MiXCR to the 5' RACE reads. The top ten clones hold under 20% of a sample with fewer than 750,000 distinct CDR3 sequences, around 20% of them seen once. The chain recombines TRBV2 with TRBJ1-6; possible D gene TRBD1, 6 bases. Sequenced: blood, either unsorted or a sorted T cell fraction (not recorded which). The clonotype comes from a male donor with ankylosing spondylitis. The CDR3 protein is CASRDSSYNSPLHF. The CDR3, as DNA: TGTGCCAGCAGGGACAGCTCCTATAATTCACCCCTCCACTTT. Variable domain in full (rest from reference TRBV2 and TRBJ1-6): EPEVTQTPSHQVTQMGQEVILRCVPISNHLYFYWYRQILGQKVEFLVSFYNNEISEKSEIFDDQFSVERPDGSNFTLKIRSTKLEDSAMYFCASRDSSYNSPLHFGNGTRLTVT.